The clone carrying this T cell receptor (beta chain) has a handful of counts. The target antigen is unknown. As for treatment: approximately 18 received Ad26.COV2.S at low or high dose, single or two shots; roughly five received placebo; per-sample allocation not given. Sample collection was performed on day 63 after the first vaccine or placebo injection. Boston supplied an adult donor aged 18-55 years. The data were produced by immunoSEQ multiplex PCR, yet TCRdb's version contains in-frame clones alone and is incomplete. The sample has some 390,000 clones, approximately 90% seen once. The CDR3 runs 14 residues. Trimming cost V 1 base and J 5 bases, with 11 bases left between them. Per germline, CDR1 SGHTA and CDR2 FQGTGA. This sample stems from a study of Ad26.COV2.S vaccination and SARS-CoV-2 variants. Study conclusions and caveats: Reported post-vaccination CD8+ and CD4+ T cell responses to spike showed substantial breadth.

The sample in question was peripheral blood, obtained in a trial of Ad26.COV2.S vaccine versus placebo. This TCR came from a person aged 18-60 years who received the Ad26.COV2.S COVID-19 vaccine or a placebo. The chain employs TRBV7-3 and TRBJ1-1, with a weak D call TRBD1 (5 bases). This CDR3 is CASSLNTGRTEAFF. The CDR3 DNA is TGTGCCAGCAGCTTAAATACAGGACGGACTGAAGCTTTCTTT.